Listed below are T cell receptor beta chains from one sample, sequenced in a study of identical twins. Each CDR3 protein gets one entry after TCRdb re-called the 5' RACE reads with MiXCR. The table records 300,000 to 400,000 distinct CDR3 sequences, approximately 9.1% of them present only once. Sequencing input: naive T cells sorted from blood. These receptors were obtained from a woman aged 45-65 years in good health. Both conserved end residues are part of each CDR3. The D gene is left open where the match is weak. Clone size is shown for a subset of rows, as once, few, many or a class of expanded clone.

TRBV20-1,few,TRBJ1-2,TRBD1,TGCAGTGCTGATTTAACAGGGGGCTTCGGCTACACCTTC,CSADLTGGFGYTF
TRBV12-5,few,TRBJ2-3,-,TGTGCTAGTGGTTTACCGGGACCCAGGGGAATAGATACGCAGTATTTT,CASGLPGPRGIDTQYF
TRBV5-1,many,TRBJ1-5,TRBD1,TGCGCCAGTAAACAGGGGCTATATCAGCCCCAGCATTTT,CASKQGLYQPQHF
TRBV5-1,few,TRBJ1-4,TRBD1,TGCGCCAGCAGCCCGGGACAGGCTGTCTACGAAAAACTGTTTTTT,CASSPGQAVYEKLFF
TRBV24-1,-,TRBJ2-3,-,TGTGCCACCAGTGATCCGACGGACAGTTTCACAGATACGCAGTATTTT,CATSDPTDSFTDTQYF
TRBV6-5,few,TRBJ2-1,TRBD2,TGTGCCAGCAACCCCGGGGGGGTGTCCAATGAGCAGTTCTTC,CASNPGGVSNEQFF
TRBV20-1,-,TRBJ1-1,-,TGCAGTGCTAGAGGCCTGGTCACTGAAGCTTTCTTT,CSARGLVTEAFF
TRBV19,few,TRBJ2-1,-,TGTGCCAGTCAAACAGTATGGGGCCCCTACAATGAGCAGTTCTTC,CASQTVWGPYNEQFF
TRBV5-1,few,TRBJ1-1,-,TGCGCCAGCAGCTGGTCGCCAGGGCTGAACACTGAAGCTTTCTTT,CASSWSPGLNTEAFF
TRBV11-3,few,TRBJ2-3,TRBD2,TGTGCCAGCAGCCCCCTAGCGGGAGGTTACACAGATACGCAGTATTTT,CASSPLAGGYTDTQYF
TRBV6-5,-,TRBJ1-1,-,TGTGCCAGCAGACACAACCTAAGGACAGTGAACACTGAAGCTTTCTTT,CASRHNLRTVNTEAFF
TRBV29-1,many,TRBJ2-1,-,TGCAGCCCAGTAGGATTCGGGTCCTACAATGAGCAGTTCTTC,CSPVGFGSYNEQFF
TRBV7-9,few,TRBJ2-7,TRBD2,TGTGCCAGCAGCCACCGCACAGCGGGACTAGCGCCCTACGAGCAGTACTTC,CASSHRTAGLAPYEQYF
TRBV21-1,many,TRBJ1-2,-,TGTGCCAGCACCGTGGGGACCTTC,CASTVGTF
TRBV20-1,many,TRBJ2-5,-,TGCAGTGCTAGCTTGACAGACTATGGCGAGACCCAGTACTTC,CSASLTDYGETQYF
TRBV6-1,few,TRBJ1-5,-,TGTGCCAGCAGTGAAGTCGAGCCCCAGCATTTT,CASSEVEPQHF
TRBV10-3,few,TRBJ1-1,-,TGTGCCATCAGCGGAGGAGACAAGAACACTGAAGCTTTCTTT,CAISGGDKNTEAFF
TRBV6-4,few,TRBJ2-3,TRBD1,TGTGCCAGCAGTGCCGTTACCGGGACAGGGCCAGATACGCAGTATTTT,CASSAVTGTGPDTQYF
TRBV30,once,TRBJ2-7,TRBD1,TGTGCCTGGAGTCCCCGGGACAGAAGGGCCGAGCAGTACTTC,CAWSPRDRRAEQYF
TRBV14,once,TRBJ2-3,TRBD2,TGTGCCAGCAGCCAGGGACTAGCTAGCACAGATACGCAGTATTTT,CASSQGLASTDTQYF
TRBV11-2,few,TRBJ1-3,-,TGTGCCAGCAGCTCGACGGAATACTCTGGAAACACCATATATTTT,CASSSTEYSGNTIYF
TRBV7-9,few,TRBJ1-3,-,TGTGCCAGCAGCACCTCTGGAAACACCATATATTTT,CASSTSGNTIYF
TRBV9,many,TRBJ2-5,-,TGTGCCAGCAGCCCGGGACCAAACCCCCAAGAGACCCAGTACTTC,CASSPGPNPQETQYF